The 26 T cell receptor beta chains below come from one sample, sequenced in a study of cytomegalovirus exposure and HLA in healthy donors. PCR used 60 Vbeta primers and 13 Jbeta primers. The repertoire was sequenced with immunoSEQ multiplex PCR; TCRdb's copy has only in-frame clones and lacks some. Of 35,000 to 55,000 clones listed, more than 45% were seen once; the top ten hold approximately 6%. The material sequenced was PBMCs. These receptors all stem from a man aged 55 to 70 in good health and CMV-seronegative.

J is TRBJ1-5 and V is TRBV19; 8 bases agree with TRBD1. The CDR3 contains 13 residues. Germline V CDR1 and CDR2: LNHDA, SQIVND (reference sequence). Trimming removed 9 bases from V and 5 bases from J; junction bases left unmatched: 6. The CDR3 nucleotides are TGTGCCAGCTCCCAGGGGGCCTATCAGCCCCAGCATTTT. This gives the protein CASSQGAYQPQHF.

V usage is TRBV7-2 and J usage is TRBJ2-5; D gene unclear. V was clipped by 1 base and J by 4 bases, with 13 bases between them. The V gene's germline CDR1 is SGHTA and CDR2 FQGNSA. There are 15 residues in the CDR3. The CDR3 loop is CASSLVGQVRETQYF. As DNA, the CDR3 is TGTGCCAGCAGCTTAGTTGGCCAGGTTAGAGAGACCCAGTACTTC.

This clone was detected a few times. The CDR3 loop reads CASSQNMNTEAFF. CDR3 in DNA: TGTGCCAGCAGCCAGAACATGAACACTGAAGCTTTCTTT. The V call is TRBV16, the J call TRBJ1-1, with unresolved D. Germline CDR1 is KGHSY and CDR2 is FQNENV. V was trimmed by 3 bases and J by 0 bases, leaving 5 bases between them. The CDR3 length is 13 residues.

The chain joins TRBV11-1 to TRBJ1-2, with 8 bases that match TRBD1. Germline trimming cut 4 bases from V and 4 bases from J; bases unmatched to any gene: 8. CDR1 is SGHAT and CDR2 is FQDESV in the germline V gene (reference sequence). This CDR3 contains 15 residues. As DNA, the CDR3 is TGTGCCAGCAGCTCTTCAGGGGGCGCCTCCTATGGCTACACCTTC. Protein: CASSSSGGASYGYTF.

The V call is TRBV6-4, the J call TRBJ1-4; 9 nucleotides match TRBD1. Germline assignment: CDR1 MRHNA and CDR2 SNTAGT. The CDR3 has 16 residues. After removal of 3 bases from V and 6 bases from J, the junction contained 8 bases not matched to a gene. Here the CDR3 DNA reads TGTGCCAGCAGTGAAACAGGGGGCCTAAGTGATGAAAAACTGTTTTTT. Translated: CASSETGGLSDEKLFF.

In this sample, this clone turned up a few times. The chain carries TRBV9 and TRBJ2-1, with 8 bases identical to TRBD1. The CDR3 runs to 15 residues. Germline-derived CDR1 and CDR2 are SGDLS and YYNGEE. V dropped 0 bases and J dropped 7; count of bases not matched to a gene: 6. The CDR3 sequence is CASSVGPRTGNEQFF. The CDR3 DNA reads TGTGCCAGCAGCGTAGGGCCGCGGACAGGGAATGAGCAGTTCTTC.

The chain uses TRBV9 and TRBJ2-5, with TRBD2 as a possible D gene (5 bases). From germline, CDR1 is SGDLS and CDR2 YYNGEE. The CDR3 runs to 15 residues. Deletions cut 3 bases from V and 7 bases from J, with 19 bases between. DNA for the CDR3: TGTGCCAGCAGCGCTGGCGGCCAACTCCGGGGGACCCAGTACTTC. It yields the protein CASSAGGQLRGTQYF.

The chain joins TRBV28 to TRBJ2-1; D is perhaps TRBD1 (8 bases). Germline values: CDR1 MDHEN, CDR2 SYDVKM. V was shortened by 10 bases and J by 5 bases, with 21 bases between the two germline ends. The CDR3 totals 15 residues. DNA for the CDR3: TGTGCCACACAGCGGGGCAGGGGGCCCGACAATGAGCAGTTCTTC. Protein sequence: CATQRGRGPDNEQFF.

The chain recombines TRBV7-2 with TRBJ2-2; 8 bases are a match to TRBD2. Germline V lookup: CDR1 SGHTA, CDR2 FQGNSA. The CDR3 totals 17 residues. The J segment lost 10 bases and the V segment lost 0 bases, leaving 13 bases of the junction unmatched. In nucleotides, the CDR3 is TGTGCCAGCAGCTTAGCGCCAATGACTAGCGCTTCGACGGAGCTGTTTTTT. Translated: CASSLAPMTSASTELFF.

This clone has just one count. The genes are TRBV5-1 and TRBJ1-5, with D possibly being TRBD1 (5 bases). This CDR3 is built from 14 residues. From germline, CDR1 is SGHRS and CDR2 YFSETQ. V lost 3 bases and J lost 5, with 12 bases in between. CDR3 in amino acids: CASSSGHKDQPQHF. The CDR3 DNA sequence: TGCGCCAGCAGCTCCGGACATAAGGATCAGCCCCAGCATTTT.

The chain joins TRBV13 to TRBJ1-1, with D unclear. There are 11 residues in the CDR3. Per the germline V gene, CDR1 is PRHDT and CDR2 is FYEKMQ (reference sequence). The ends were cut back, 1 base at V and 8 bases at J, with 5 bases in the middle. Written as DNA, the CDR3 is TGTGCCAGCAGCTTAGACAGAGAAGCTTTCTTT. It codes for CASSLDREAFF.

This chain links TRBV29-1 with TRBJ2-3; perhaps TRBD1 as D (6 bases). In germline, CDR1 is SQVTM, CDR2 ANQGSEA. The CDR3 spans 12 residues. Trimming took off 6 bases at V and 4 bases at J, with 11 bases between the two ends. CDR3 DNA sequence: TGCAGCGTGGACCGACAGGCAGATACGCAGTATTTT. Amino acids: CSVDRQADTQYF.

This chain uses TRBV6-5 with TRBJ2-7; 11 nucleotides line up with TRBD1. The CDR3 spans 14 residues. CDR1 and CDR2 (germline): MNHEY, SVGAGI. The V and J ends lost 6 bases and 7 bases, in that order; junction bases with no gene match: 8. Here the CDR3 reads CASSLGQGAREQYF. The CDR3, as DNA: TGTGCCAGCAGCCTAGGACAGGGGGCGAGGGAGCAGTACTTC.

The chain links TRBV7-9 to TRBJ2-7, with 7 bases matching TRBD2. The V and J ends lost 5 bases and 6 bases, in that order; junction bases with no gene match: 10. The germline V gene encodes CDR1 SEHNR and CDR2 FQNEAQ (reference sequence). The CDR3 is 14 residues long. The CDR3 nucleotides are TGTGCCAGCAGCCACGGGAGGCATTTAGGCGAGCAGTACTTC. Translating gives CASSHGRHLGEQYF.

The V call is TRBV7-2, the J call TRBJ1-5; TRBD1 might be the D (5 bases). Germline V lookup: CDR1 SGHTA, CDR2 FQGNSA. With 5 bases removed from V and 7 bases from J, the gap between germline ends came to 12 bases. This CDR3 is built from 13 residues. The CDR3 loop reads CASSPRVDQPQHF. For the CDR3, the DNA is TGTGCCAGCAGCCCCAGGGTAGACCAGCCCCAGCATTTT.

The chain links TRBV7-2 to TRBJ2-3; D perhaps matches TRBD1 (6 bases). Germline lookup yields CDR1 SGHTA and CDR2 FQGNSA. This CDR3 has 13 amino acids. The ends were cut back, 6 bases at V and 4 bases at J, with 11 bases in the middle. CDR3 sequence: CASSRQDPDTQYF. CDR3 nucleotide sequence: TGTGCCAGCAGTAGACAGGACCCAGATACGCAGTATTTT.

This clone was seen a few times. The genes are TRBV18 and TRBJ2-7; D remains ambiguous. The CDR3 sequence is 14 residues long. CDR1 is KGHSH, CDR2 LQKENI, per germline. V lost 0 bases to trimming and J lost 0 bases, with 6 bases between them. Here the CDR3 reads CASSPPGISYEQYF. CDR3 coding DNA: TGTGCCAGCTCACCACCGGGCATCTCCTACGAGCAGTACTTC.

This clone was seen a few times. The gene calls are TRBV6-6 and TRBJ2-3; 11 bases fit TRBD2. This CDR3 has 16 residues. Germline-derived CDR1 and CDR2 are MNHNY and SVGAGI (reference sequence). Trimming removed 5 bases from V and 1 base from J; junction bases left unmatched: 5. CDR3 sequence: CASSPGLAVGTDTQYF. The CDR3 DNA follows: TGTGCCAGCAGTCCGGGACTAGCGGTTGGCACAGATACGCAGTATTTT.

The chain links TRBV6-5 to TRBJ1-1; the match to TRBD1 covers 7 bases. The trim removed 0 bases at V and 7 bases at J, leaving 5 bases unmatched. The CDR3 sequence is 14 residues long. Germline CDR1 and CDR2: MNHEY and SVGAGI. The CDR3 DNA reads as TGTGCCAGCAGTTACTCGTGGAGACAGGGTGAAGCTTTCTTT. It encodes CASSYSWRQGEAFF.

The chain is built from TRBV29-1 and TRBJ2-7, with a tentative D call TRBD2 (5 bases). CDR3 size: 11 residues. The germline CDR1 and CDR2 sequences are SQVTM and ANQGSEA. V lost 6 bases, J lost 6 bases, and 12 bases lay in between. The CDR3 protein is CSVGAGAEQYF. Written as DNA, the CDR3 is TGCAGCGTGGGAGCAGGAGCCGAGCAGTACTTC.

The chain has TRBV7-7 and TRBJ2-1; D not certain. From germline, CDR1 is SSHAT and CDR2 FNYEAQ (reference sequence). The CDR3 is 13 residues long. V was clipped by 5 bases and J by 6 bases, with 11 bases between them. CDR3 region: CASSLDSFNEQFF. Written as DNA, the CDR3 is TGTGCCAGCAGCCTAGATTCTTTCAATGAGCAGTTCTTC.

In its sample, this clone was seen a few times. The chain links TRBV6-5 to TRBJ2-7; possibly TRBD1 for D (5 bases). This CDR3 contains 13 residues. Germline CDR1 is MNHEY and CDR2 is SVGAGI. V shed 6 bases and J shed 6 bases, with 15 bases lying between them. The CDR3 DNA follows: TGTGCCAGCAGCTTACCAAGGGGCGGCGAGCAGTACTTC. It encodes CASSLPRGGEQYF.

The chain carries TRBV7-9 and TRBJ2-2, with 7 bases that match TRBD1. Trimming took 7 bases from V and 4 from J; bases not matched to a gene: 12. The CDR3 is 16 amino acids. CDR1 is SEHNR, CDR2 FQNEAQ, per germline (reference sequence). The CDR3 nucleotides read TGTGCCAGCACCTCCGACAGGGCCCTTAGCACCGGGGAGCTGTTTTTT. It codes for CASTSDRALSTGELFF.

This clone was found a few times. The CDR3 region has the DNA TGCGCCAGCAGCCAAACCCCGGGACAGGGTATCCATGAGCAGTTCTTC. It yields the protein CASSQTPGQGIHEQFF. The rearrangement joins TRBV4-1 to TRBJ2-1; TRBD1 aligns across 9 bases. Germline V gene data show CDR1 as MGHRA and CDR2 as YSYEKL. The CDR3 runs 16 residues. V gave up 2 bases and J gave up 8 bases; unmatched junction bases: 10.

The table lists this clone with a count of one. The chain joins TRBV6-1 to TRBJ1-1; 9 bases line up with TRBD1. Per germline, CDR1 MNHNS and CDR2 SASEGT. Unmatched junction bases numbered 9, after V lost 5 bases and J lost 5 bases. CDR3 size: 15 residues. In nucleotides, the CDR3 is TGTGCCAGCAGTCAACGGACAGGGGTAGGAACTGAAGCTTTCTTT. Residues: CASSQRTGVGTEAFF.

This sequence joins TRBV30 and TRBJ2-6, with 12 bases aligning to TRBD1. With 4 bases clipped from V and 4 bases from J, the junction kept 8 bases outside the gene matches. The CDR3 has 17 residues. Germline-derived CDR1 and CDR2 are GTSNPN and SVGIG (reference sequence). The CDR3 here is CAWTGDRGLPGANVLTF. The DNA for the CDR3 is TGTGCCTGGACTGGGGACAGGGGGCTACCCGGGGCCAACGTCCTGACTTTC.